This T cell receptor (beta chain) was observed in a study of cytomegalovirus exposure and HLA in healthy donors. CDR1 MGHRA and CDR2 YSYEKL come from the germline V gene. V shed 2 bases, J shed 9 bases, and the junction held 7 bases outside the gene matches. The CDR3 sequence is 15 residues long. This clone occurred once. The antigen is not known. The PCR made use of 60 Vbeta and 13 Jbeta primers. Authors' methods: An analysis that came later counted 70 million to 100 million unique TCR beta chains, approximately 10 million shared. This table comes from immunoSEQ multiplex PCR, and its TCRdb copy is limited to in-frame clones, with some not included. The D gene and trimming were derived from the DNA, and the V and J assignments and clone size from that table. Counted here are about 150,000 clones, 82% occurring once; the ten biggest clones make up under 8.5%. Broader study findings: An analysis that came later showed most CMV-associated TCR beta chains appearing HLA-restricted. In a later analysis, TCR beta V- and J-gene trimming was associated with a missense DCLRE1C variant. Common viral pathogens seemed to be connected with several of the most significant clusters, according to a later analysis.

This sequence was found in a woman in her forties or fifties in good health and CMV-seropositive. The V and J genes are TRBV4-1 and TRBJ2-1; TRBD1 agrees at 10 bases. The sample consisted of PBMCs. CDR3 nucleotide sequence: TGCGCCAGCAGCCAATACGGGACAGGGGCGGTTGAGCAGTTCTTC. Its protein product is CASSQYGTGAVEQFF.